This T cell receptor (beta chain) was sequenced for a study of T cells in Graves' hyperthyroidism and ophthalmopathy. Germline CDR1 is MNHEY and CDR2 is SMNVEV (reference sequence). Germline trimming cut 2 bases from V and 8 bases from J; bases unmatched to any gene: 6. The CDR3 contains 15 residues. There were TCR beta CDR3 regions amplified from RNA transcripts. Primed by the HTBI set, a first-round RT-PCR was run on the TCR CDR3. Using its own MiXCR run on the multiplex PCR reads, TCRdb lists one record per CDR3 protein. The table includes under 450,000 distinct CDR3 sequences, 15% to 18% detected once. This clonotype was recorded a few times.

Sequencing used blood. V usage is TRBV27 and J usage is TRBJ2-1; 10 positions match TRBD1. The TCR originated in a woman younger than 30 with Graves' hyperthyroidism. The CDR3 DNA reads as TGTGCCAGCAGTTTACTGAGGGACAGGGGCGATGAGCAGTTCTTC. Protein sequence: CASSLLRDRGDEQFF.